Below are 14 T cell receptor beta chains sequenced from a single sample in a study of T cells in Graves' hyperthyroidism and ophthalmopathy. TCR beta CDR3 regions were amplified from RNA. A first-round RT-PCR of the TCR CDR3 used the HTBI primer set. One entry per CDR3 protein, called by TCRdb with MiXCR from the multiplex PCR reads. The sample lists 500,000 to 600,000 distinct CDR3 sequences, 40% to 55% occurring once. Sequenced input: peripheral blood or thyroid tissue (not recorded which). These receptors originate from an adult woman with Graves' disease, either hyperthyroidism or ophthalmopathy (not recorded which).

This rearrangement joins TRBV7-8 to TRBJ2-7; TRBD1 matches at 10 bases. Losses at the gene ends were 1 base for V and 5 bases for J; bases not matched to a gene: 5. CDR3 length: 15 residues. Germline CDR1 SGHVS, CDR2 FQNEAQ. The CDR3 region has the DNA TGTGCCAGCAGCTTAGACGGGACAGGGGTCCACGAGCAGTACTTC. As protein: CASSLDGTGVHEQYF.

J is TRBJ1-1 and V is TRBV7-2; 9 nucleotides match TRBD1. J gave up 3 bases and V 1 base, and 24 bases lay outside the gene matches. CDR1 SGHTA and CDR2 FQGNSA come from the germline V gene. This CDR3 has 22 amino acids. Written as DNA, the CDR3 is TGTGCCAGCAGCTTAGTCCGACTAAGGGAACAGGGGGCGATGGTGGAGGACACTGAAGCTTTCTTT. This sequence encodes CASSLVRLREQGAMVEDTEAFF.

This clonotype has at least ten counts. The chain links TRBV7-9 to TRBJ1-6; D is possibly TRBD1 (5 bases). The germline gives CDR1 SEHNR, CDR2 FQNEAQ (reference sequence). The CDR3 has 15 amino acids. V shed 1 base and J shed 7 bases, with 11 bases lying between them. The CDR3 sequence is CASSLGGLKNSPLHF. The CDR3 DNA reads as TGTGCCAGCAGCTTAGGGGGACTGAAGAATTCACCCCTCCACTTT.

CDR3 residues: CAWSVWRTLGYTF. The CDR3 nucleotides read TGTGCCTGGAGTGTTTGGAGGACGCTTGGCTACACCTTC. The V and J genes are TRBV30 and TRBJ1-2, with no clear D. CDR1 GTSNPN and CDR2 SVGIG come from the germline V gene (reference sequence). The germline V and J ends were trimmed by 0 bases and 7 bases, with 12 bases remaining between them. The CDR3 contains 13 residues.

V gene TRBV7-2 combines with J gene TRBJ1-2, with 7 bases matching TRBD1. The V gene end was trimmed by 1 base and the J gene end by 4 bases; junction bases not matched to a gene: 6. Germline V gene lookup returns CDR1 SGHTA and CDR2 FQGNSA. The CDR3 is 15 amino acids. This CDR3 is CASSLEAAGGYGYTF. For the CDR3, the DNA is TGTGCCAGCAGCTTAGAGGCGGCAGGGGGCTATGGCTACACCTTC.

This clonotype was observed at least ten times. V and J are TRBV4-1 and TRBJ2-5; D is unresolved. CDR3 size: 15 residues. Germline CDR1 and CDR2: MGHRA and YSYEKL. Trimming pared 0 bases from V and 2 bases from J, leaving 10 bases between. The CDR3 DNA is TGCGCCAGCAGCCAAGATTGGCTAGAGCAAGAGACCCAGTACTTC. Translating gives CASSQDWLEQETQYF.

This clonotype appeared many times. The rearrangement uses TRBV3-1 and TRBJ1-2; no reliable D call. V dropped 2 bases and J dropped 6 bases, with 7 bases sitting between them. Germline V gene lookup returns CDR1 LGHDT and CDR2 YNNKEL (reference sequence). CDR3 size: 12 residues. DNA of the CDR3: TGTGCCAGCAGCCAACCAAGGAATGGCTACACCTTC. This gives the protein CASSQPRNGYTF.

This clonotype was recorded at least ten times. This chain joins TRBV20-1 and TRBJ2-5; TRBD1 is a possible D gene (5 bases). This CDR3 region has 15 residues. V shed 3 bases and J shed 4 bases, with 18 bases lying between them. The germline gives CDR1 DFQATT, CDR2 SNEGSKA (reference sequence). The CDR3 loop is CSASGARASTETQYF. CDR3 bases: TGCAGTGCTAGTGGGGCAAGGGCTAGTACAGAGACCCAGTACTTC.

The rearrangement links TRBV9 to TRBJ1-5; D gene ambiguous. Trimming took off 3 bases at V and 9 bases at J, with 16 bases between the two ends. Germline V CDR1 and CDR2: SGDLS, YYNGEE. The CDR3 is 14 residues long. As DNA, the CDR3 is TGTGCCAGCAGCGGTCACCTAGAGAGTCGGCCCCAGCATTTT. Encoded protein: CASSGHLESRPQHF.

This clonotype was counted once. The chain uses TRBV9 and TRBJ1-1; 9 nucleotides agree with TRBD1. The germline V gene encodes CDR1 SGDLS and CDR2 YYNGEE. The CDR3 is 16 amino acids. V shed 4 bases, J shed 6 bases, and the junction held 13 bases outside the gene matches. The CDR3 DNA follows: TGTGCCAGCAGCCTTGGGACAGGGAAACCGGGGTCTGAAGCTTTCTTT. This sequence encodes CASSLGTGKPGSEAFF.

This clonotype occurred a few times. The chain carries TRBV15 and TRBJ2-5; D gene ambiguous. The tail of the sequence fits TRBJ2-1 better, so the J call may be wrong. Germline V lookup: CDR1 LNHNV, CDR2 YYDKDF (reference sequence). The CDR3 contains 12 residues. This CDR3 is CATSSSTDEQFF. Here the CDR3 DNA reads TGTGCCACCAGCAGCAGCACGGATGAGCAGTTCTTC.

This clonotype was recorded at least ten times. V and J are TRBV12-3 or TRBV12-4 and TRBJ2-2; either TRBD1 or TRBD2 may fit D (5 bases each). This CDR3 is built from 14 residues. The V gene lost 7 bases and the J gene lost 5 bases, with 14 bases spanning the gap. In DNA, the CDR3 is TGTGCCAGCAAACCGGGACGTACTACCGGGGAGCTGTTTTTT. Translation: CASKPGRTTGELFF.

This clonotype has a count of ten or more. CDR3 DNA sequence: TGTGCCAGCAGCGTAGGGATGGGGTCCGGAACCGGGGAGCTGTTTTTT. As protein: CASSVGMGSGTGELFF. The chain is built from TRBV9 and TRBJ2-2; D unresolved. The CDR3 covers 16 residues. In germline, CDR1 is SGDLS, CDR2 YYNGEE. V lost 0 bases, J lost 5 bases, and 14 bases lay in between.

The chain recombines TRBV2 with TRBJ2-7; 7 bases match TRBD1. Unmatched junction bases numbered 5, after V lost 5 bases and J lost 4 bases. The CDR3 loop spans 13 amino acids. The germline V gene has CDR1 SNHLY and CDR2 FYNNEI. The CDR3 DNA is TGTGCCAGCAGTAGGACAGGAGTTTACGAGCAGTACTTC. It translates to CASSRTGVYEQYF.